The 23 T cell receptor beta chains below come from one sample, sequenced in a study of blood T cells in healthy people across ages (dated by TCRdb to the mid-2010s). Library preparation used 5' RACE. Sequenced using an Illumina HiSeq 2500. The second PCR ran for roughly 7 to 12 cycles and used a J-beta primer mix along with a sample-barcoded 5' primer. Using fastp trimming at Q25 and MiXCR clonotype assembly, TCRdb reanalyzed the public sequencing data and kept in-frame beta chains. Every CDR3 protein is listed once, alongside the most common genes and DNA of its rows. The sample yields 450,000 to 600,000 distinct CDR3 sequences; around 27% were counted once. Of the sample, roughly 3.5% is held by the ten largest clones. This sample also belongs to another study, concerning T cells of mothers and their children.

Sequencing was done on a sample of blood. These receptors were collected from a boy between 2 and 15 years old in good health.

In this sample, this clonotype turned up a few times. The CDR3 DNA is TGTGCCAGTAGTATCCTGAGTGACCTAGCTGAGCAGTTCTTC. Protein sequence: CASSILSDLAEQFF. V is TRBV19 and J is TRBJ2-5; D might be TRBD2 (5 bases). The J call is in doubt because the DNA end fits TRBJ2-1 better. From germline, CDR1 is LNHDA and CDR2 SQIVND (reference sequence). The CDR3 is made up of 14 amino acids.

The chain joins TRBV10-3 to TRBJ2-1; perhaps D is TRBD1 or TRBD2 (5 bases each). The CDR3 has 15 amino acids. The V and J ends lost 6 bases and 10 bases respectively, with 22 bases between them. The germline V gene encodes CDR1 ENHRY and CDR2 SYGVKD. The CDR3: CAIRGDSLGSEEQFF. Here the CDR3 DNA reads TGTGCCATCAGGGGAGACAGCTTAGGATCCGAGGAGCAGTTCTTC.

The chain combines TRBV20-1 with TRBJ2-5, with D possibly matching TRBD2 (6 bases). V was cut by 6 bases and J by 4 bases, with 9 bases left in between. This CDR3 contains 11 residues. Germline-derived CDR1 and CDR2 are DFQATT and SNEGSKA (reference sequence). The CDR3 spells CSATAGETQYF. DNA of the CDR3: TGCAGTGCAACAGCGGGAGAGACCCAGTACTTC.

The gene calls are TRBV10-3 and TRBJ2-5; 8 bases line up with TRBD2. The CDR3 has 16 amino acids. Germline lookup yields CDR1 ENHRY and CDR2 SYGVKD. Trimming cost V 3 bases and J 5 bases; bases outside gene matches: 11. CDR3 nucleotide sequence: TGTGCCATCAGTGACTCGATAGCGGGAACGGGGGAGACCCAGTACTTC. It codes for CAISDSIAGTGETQYF.

The gene calls are TRBV20-1 and TRBJ2-5; 7 positions agree with TRBD2. Germline V gene data show CDR1 as DFQATT and CDR2 as SNEGSKA (reference sequence). J was trimmed by 1 base and V by 0 bases; bases with no gene match: 8. The CDR3 is 16 residues long. The CDR3 reads CSARDAGDGGQETQYF. Here the CDR3 DNA reads TGCAGTGCTAGAGATGCGGGGGACGGAGGCCAAGAGACCCAGTACTTC.

A few counts support this clonotype. The V and J genes are TRBV7-9 and TRBJ2-7, with a weak D call TRBD1 (6 bases). V lost 4 bases to trimming and J lost 1 base, with 17 bases between them. Germline V gives CDR1 SEHNR, CDR2 FQNEAQ (reference sequence). This CDR3 has 16 amino acids. CDR3 region: CASSSARGQFSYEQYF. CDR3 DNA sequence: TGTGCCAGCAGCTCGGCACGCGGACAGTTTTCCTACGAGCAGTACTTC.

Only a few counts were recorded for this clonotype. The J gene is TRBJ1-1, the V gene TRBV29-1, with D unresolved. The germline V and J ends were trimmed by 5 bases and 10 bases, with 26 bases remaining between them. CDR3 length: 15 amino acids. The germline V gene has CDR1 SQVTM and CDR2 ANQGSEA. This CDR3 is CSVQTQPAGALGAFF. The DNA for the CDR3 is TGCAGCGTTCAAACCCAACCGGCGGGCGCCCTCGGAGCTTTCTTT.

The chain uses TRBV11-2 and TRBJ2-1; no firm D call. Per the germline V gene, CDR1 is SGHAT and CDR2 is FQNNGV. CDR3 size: 13 residues. V was pared by 3 bases and J by 7 bases, with 10 bases between. The CDR3 region is CASSFDGTNEQFF. The CDR3 bases are TGTGCCAGCAGCTTCGATGGAACGAATGAGCAGTTCTTC.

Only a few counts were recorded for this clonotype. The chain couples TRBV5-1 to TRBJ1-2; 7 bases fit TRBD1. Germline loops: CDR1 SGHRS, CDR2 YFSETQ. The CDR3 covers 15 residues. V lost 4 bases to trimming and J lost 4 bases; unmatched junction nucleotides: 10. The CDR3 loop reads CASSPSTGSAYGYTF. As DNA, the CDR3 is TGCGCCAGCAGCCCGTCGACAGGGTCTGCCTATGGCTACACCTTC.

J is TRBJ2-1 and V is TRBV27, with a possible D match to TRBD2 (5 bases). Germline V lookup: CDR1 MNHEY, CDR2 SMNVEV (reference sequence). This CDR3 spans 17 amino acids. V was clipped by 1 base and J by 4 bases, with 17 bases between them. The CDR3 loop is CASSLWTPEVRYNEQFF. The CDR3 bases are TGTGCCAGCAGTTTATGGACGCCGGAGGTCCGGTACAATGAGCAGTTCTTC.

Only a few counts were recorded for this clonotype. The CDR3 bases are TGCAGCGTTGTTATCCAAGAGACCCAGTACTTC. Its translation is CSVVIQETQYF. The V and J genes are TRBV29-1 and TRBJ2-5; D gene uncertain. Per the germline V gene, CDR1 is SQVTM and CDR2 is ANQGSEA. Between the trimmed V and J ends, which lost 4 bases and 1 base, there was a span of 4 bases. The CDR3 covers 11 residues.

This clonotype showed up just a few times. The chain employs TRBV30 and TRBJ2-7; 7 nucleotides agree with TRBD1. From germline, CDR1 is GTSNPN and CDR2 SVGIG (reference sequence). V trimming: 4 bases; J trimming: 4 bases; junction bases outside the gene matches: 10. There are 14 residues in the CDR3. The CDR3 region has the DNA TGTGCCTGGAAGACTGGGACAGCATGGTACGAGCAGTACTTC. It translates to CAWKTGTAWYEQYF.

This chain connects TRBV5-6 to TRBJ2-7; 11 bases are shared with TRBD2. V lost 3 bases, J lost 1 base, and 3 bases stayed unmatched. Germline values: CDR1 SGHDT, CDR2 YYEEEE. The CDR3 loop spans 15 amino acids. The CDR3 loop is CASSWGLAVSYEQYF. CDR3 nucleotides: TGTGCCAGCAGCTGGGGACTAGCGGTGTCCTACGAGCAGTACTTC.

The rearrangement links TRBV29-1 to TRBJ2-5; TRBD1 is a possible D gene (5 bases). The CDR3 spans 13 residues. Trimming shortened V by 2 bases and J by 2 bases, and 9 bases separated the two germline ends. Germline V gene lookup returns CDR1 SQVTM and CDR2 ANQGSEA. In nucleotides, the CDR3 is TGCAGCGTTGAAACCGACAGACAAGAGACCCAGTACTTC. It codes for CSVETDRQETQYF.

CDR3 sequence: CASSSGTGGVSYQETQYF. The DNA for the CDR3 is TGTGCCAGCAGCTCCGGGACAGGGGGGGTTTCGTACCAAGAGACCCAGTACTTC. V and J are TRBV7-8 and TRBJ2-5; 11 nucleotides agree with TRBD1. Germline assignment: CDR1 SGHVS and CDR2 FQNEAQ. The V and J ends lost 4 bases and 0 bases, in that order; junction bases with no gene match: 10. CDR3 size: 18 residues.

Only a few counts were recorded for this clonotype. J is TRBJ2-4 and V is TRBV28; TRBD1 matches 8 bases. Germline CDR1 MDHEN, CDR2 SYDVKM. The CDR3 covers 16 residues. With 6 bases clipped from V and 2 bases from J, the junction kept 9 bases outside the gene matches. CDR3 sequence (DNA): TGTGCCAGCAGGGGACGACAGGGGATATCCAAAAACATTCAGTACTTC. Protein sequence: CASRGRQGISKNIQYF.

Turning to this clonotype: A read error may produce the germline difference seen at one junction end. This rearrangement joins TRBV7-9 to TRBJ1-4; D remains unclear. Germline V gene lookup returns CDR1 SEHNR and CDR2 FQNEAQ (reference sequence). The CDR3 loop spans 14 amino acids. In DNA, the CDR3 is TGTGCCAGCAGCTCAATCCGGCGCGGCGAAAAACTGTTCTTT. Translating gives CASSSIRRGEKLFF.

The genes are TRBV12-3 or TRBV12-4 and TRBJ2-3; no reliable D call. V was shortened by 5 bases and J by 4 bases, with 10 bases between the two germline ends. CDR3 length: 13 amino acids. In nucleotides, the CDR3 is TGTGCCAGCAGTGGCAGGCCCTCAGATACGCAGTATTTT. This translates into CASSGRPSDTQYF.

The genes are TRBV7-9 and TRBJ2-7, with 10 bases lining up with TRBD1. CDR3 length equals 14 residues. V lost 6 bases, J lost 3 bases, and 5 bases stayed unmatched. Per germline, CDR1 SEHNR and CDR2 FQNEAQ (reference sequence). The DNA of the CDR3 is TGTGCCAGCAGTTCATGGGACAGGGGCTACGAGCAGTACTTC. Protein sequence: CASSSWDRGYEQYF.

The gene calls are TRBV7-6 and TRBJ2-5, with a tentative D call TRBD1 (5 bases). V shed 8 bases and J shed 5 bases, with 12 bases lying between them. The CDR3 is 12 amino acids. Per the germline V gene, CDR1 is SGHVS and CDR2 is FNYEAQ. This chain's CDR3 is CASQGFRETQYF. CDR3 DNA: TGTGCCAGCCAGGGTTTTAGGGAGACCCAGTACTTC.

This clonotype was recorded a few times. The V gene is TRBV5-8, the J gene TRBJ2-2; D gene ambiguous. CDR1 SGHTS and CDR2 YDEGEE come from the germline V gene. V was clipped by 0 bases and J by 6 bases, with 6 bases between them. This CDR3 is built from 13 residues. CDR3 sequence (DNA): TGTGCCAGCAGCTTGGACCCCGCCGGGGAGCTGTTTTTT. This codes for CASSLDPAGELFF.

The chain has TRBV10-3 and TRBJ2-2; D unresolved. CDR1 is ENHRY, CDR2 SYGVKD, per germline. The CDR3 is 16 amino acids. The ends were cut back, 0 bases at V and 0 bases at J, with 8 bases in the middle. CDR3 loop: CAISESRFSNTGELFF. For the CDR3, the DNA is TGTGCCATCAGTGAGTCGCGGTTTTCGAACACCGGGGAGCTGTTTTTT.

This clonotype was recorded once. The chain carries TRBV4-1 and TRBJ2-5; TRBD1 might be the D (6 bases). The V and J ends lost 1 base and 1 base respectively, with 7 bases between them. Germline lookup yields CDR1 MGHRA and CDR2 YSYEKL. The CDR3 loop spans 14 amino acids. The CDR3 DNA follows: TGCGCCAGCAGCCAAGTCAGGGGCCAAGAGACCCAGTACTTC. Its protein product is CASSQVRGQETQYF.